A selection of T cell receptor beta chains follows, all from one sample in a study of T cells in Graves' hyperthyroidism and ophthalmopathy. TCRdb ran MiXCR on the multiplex PCR reads and lists one entry per CDR3 protein. The sample has 800,000 or so distinct CDR3 sequences; roughly 40% are singletons. Sample: blood. The receptor source for this set is a young man with Graves' hyperthyroidism. The CDR3 runs from the conserved cysteine through the conserved F or W. D genes are given only for firm matches. Only part of the rows carry a size: once, few, many, or a class if the clone is expanded.

CDR3nt: TGTGCCAGCAACTTAGCGGGGGGGAAGGTGGAGACCCAGTACTTC
CDR3aa: CASNLAGGKVETQYF
j_gene: TRBJ2-5
abundance: NA
d_gene: TRBD2
v_gene: TRBV6-5

CDR3nt: TGTGCCAGCAGCTCAGGACAGGACTCACCCCTCCACTTT
CDR3aa: CASSSGQDSPLHF
j_gene: TRBJ1-6
abundance: many
d_gene: TRBD1
v_gene: TRBV7-3

CDR3nt: TGCAGTGCTAGTGGCGGCAGCTTTGAAGCTTTCTTT
CDR3aa: CSASGGSFEAFF
j_gene: TRBJ1-1
abundance: many
d_gene: NA
v_gene: TRBV20-1

CDR3nt: TGTGCCAGCAGTTTGGAAGGGACTGGAAACACCATATATTTT
CDR3aa: CASSLEGTGNTIYF
j_gene: TRBJ1-3
abundance: many
d_gene: NA
v_gene: TRBV5-1

CDR3nt: TGTGCCAGTAGTATAGGAGGGTTTGGCGGGGAGCTGTTTTTT
CDR3aa: CASSIGGFGGELFF
j_gene: TRBJ2-2
abundance: NA
d_gene: NA
v_gene: TRBV19

CDR3nt: TGTGCCGTCCAGGGGATCACCGGGGAAGCTTTCTTT
CDR3aa: CAVQGITGEAFF
j_gene: TRBJ1-1
abundance: NA
d_gene: NA
v_gene: TRBV10-3

CDR3nt: TGTGCCAGCAGTGCTCGGGAGGCTGAAGCTTTCTTT
CDR3aa: CASSAREAEAFF
j_gene: TRBJ1-1
abundance: many
d_gene: NA
v_gene: TRBV2

CDR3nt: TGTGCCTGGAGTGCCAGCAATCAGCCCCAGCATTTT
CDR3aa: CAWSASNQPQHF
j_gene: TRBJ1-5
abundance: NA
d_gene: NA
v_gene: TRBV30

CDR3nt: TGTGCCAGCAGCTTAGAGGAGACGAACACTGAAGCTTTCTTT
CDR3aa: CASSLEETNTEAFF
j_gene: TRBJ1-1
abundance: many
d_gene: NA
v_gene: TRBV7-6

CDR3nt: TGTGCCAGTAGTATCGGAGGGGGCAAGGTTGAAAAACTGTTTTTT
CDR3aa: CASSIGGGKVEKLFF
j_gene: TRBJ1-4
abundance: few
d_gene: TRBD1
v_gene: TRBV19

CDR3nt: TGTGCCAGCAGCTCCCCGGGGCTCGTTAGCAATCAGCCCCAGCATTTT
CDR3aa: CASSSPGLVSNQPQHF
j_gene: TRBJ1-5
abundance: NA
d_gene: NA
v_gene: TRBV5-8

CDR3nt: TGTGCCAGCGGCTTATTTTTCGGGACTAGTGACACCGGGGAGCTGTTTTTT
CDR3aa: CASGLFFGTSDTGELFF
j_gene: TRBJ2-2
abundance: NA
d_gene: TRBD2
v_gene: TRBV7-9

CDR3nt: TGTGCTAGTGGTTTGGCCGCCCAGGGACCTCCGGATTCACCCCTCCACTTT
CDR3aa: CASGLAAQGPPDSPLHF
j_gene: TRBJ1-6
abundance: NA
d_gene: NA
v_gene: TRBV12-5

CDR3nt: TGCAGTGCTAGTAAGACTCCCCGGGAGGATGAAGCTTTCTTT
CDR3aa: CSASKTPREDEAFF
j_gene: TRBJ1-1
abundance: few
d_gene: NA
v_gene: TRBV20-1

CDR3nt: TGTGCCAGCAGTGAAGACGGGACTAAACAAGAGACCCAGTACTTC
CDR3aa: CASSEDGTKQETQYF
j_gene: TRBJ2-5
abundance: many
d_gene: TRBD2
v_gene: TRBV2

CDR3nt: TGTGCCAGCAGTTACTCGAGAGTCGCCGGGGAGCTGTTTTTT
CDR3aa: CASSYSRVAGELFF
j_gene: TRBJ2-2
abundance: few
d_gene: NA
v_gene: TRBV6-6

CDR3nt: TGCAGCGTTGGTGGACAGGGGAGTTATGGCTACACCTTC
CDR3aa: CSVGGQGSYGYTF
j_gene: TRBJ1-2
abundance: NA
d_gene: TRBD1
v_gene: TRBV29-1

CDR3nt: TGTGCCAGCAGCGTAGGGGGAGCGGGACACCAAGAGACCCAGTACTTC
CDR3aa: CASSVGGAGHQETQYF
j_gene: TRBJ2-5
abundance: few
d_gene: TRBD2
v_gene: TRBV9

CDR3nt: TGTGCCAGCAGCCATGCGGGGACAGGGAGCCGGTACGAGCAGTACTTC
CDR3aa: CASSHAGTGSRYEQYF
j_gene: TRBJ2-7
abundance: NA
d_gene: TRBD1
v_gene: TRBV7-9

CDR3nt: TGTGCCATCAGTTTTGCGGGTATCTCCTACGAGCAGTACTTC
CDR3aa: CAISFAGISYEQYF
j_gene: TRBJ2-7
abundance: many
d_gene: NA
v_gene: TRBV10-3

CDR3nt: TGTGCCAGCAGCTTAGACCTAGGGTCCCCTCAGGGGGCAAGTCGTAACACTGAAGCTTTCTTT
CDR3aa: CASSLDLGSPQGASRNTEAFF
j_gene: TRBJ1-1
abundance: few
d_gene: TRBD1
v_gene: TRBV7-6

CDR3nt: TGTGCCAGCAGCCCCACCGCGGCTAGCGGGGCCTACGAGCAGTACTTC
CDR3aa: CASSPTAASGAYEQYF
j_gene: TRBJ2-7
abundance: NA
d_gene: TRBD2
v_gene: TRBV7-9

CDR3nt: TGTGCCAGCAGCCAAGATCTGCTAGGCACCGGGGAGCTGTTTTTT
CDR3aa: CASSQDLLGTGELFF
j_gene: TRBJ2-2
abundance: few
d_gene: NA
v_gene: TRBV9

CDR3nt: TGTGCCAGCAGTTTAGCTGCCGCGGCCTATGGCTACACCTTC
CDR3aa: CASSLAAAAYGYTF
j_gene: TRBJ1-2
abundance: few
d_gene: NA
v_gene: TRBV12-3/TRBV12-4

CDR3nt: TGCAGCGTTCGCGATACAGGGGCTGGAAACACCATATATTTT
CDR3aa: CSVRDTGAGNTIYF
j_gene: TRBJ1-3
abundance: many
d_gene: TRBD1
v_gene: TRBV29-1

CDR3nt: TGTGCCAGCAGCCATCGGTCGAGGGAAAAACTGTTTTTT
CDR3aa: CASSHRSREKLFF
j_gene: TRBJ1-4
abundance: NA
d_gene: NA
v_gene: TRBV5-8

CDR3nt: TGCAGTGCTAGTGAAGCGGGAGTCGACACCGGGGAGCTGTTTTTT
CDR3aa: CSASEAGVDTGELFF
j_gene: TRBJ2-2
abundance: NA
d_gene: TRBD2
v_gene: TRBV20-1

CDR3nt: TGTGCCAGCAGCTTGGGCGTGCGAGAGGCCCAGTACTTC
CDR3aa: CASSLGVREAQYF
j_gene: TRBJ2-5
abundance: once
d_gene: NA
v_gene: TRBV7-9

CDR3nt: TGTGCCAGCAGTGAAGCGACGGGGGTAGCCTACGAGCAGTACTTC
CDR3aa: CASSEATGVAYEQYF
j_gene: TRBJ2-7
abundance: NA
d_gene: NA
v_gene: TRBV2

CDR3nt: TGCGCCAGCAGCCTTGATTGGACTCCAAGTTCACCCCTCCACTTT
CDR3aa: CASSLDWTPSSPLHF
j_gene: TRBJ1-6
abundance: few
d_gene: NA
v_gene: TRBV5-1

CDR3nt: TGTGCCAGCAGCTCCCAGGGATTGGACTCCTACGAGCAGTACTTC
CDR3aa: CASSSQGLDSYEQYF
j_gene: TRBJ2-7
abundance: NA
d_gene: NA
v_gene: TRBV7-9

CDR3nt: TGTGCCATCAGTGACATGGGGCGGGAAAAACTGTTTTTT
CDR3aa: CAISDMGREKLFF
j_gene: TRBJ1-4
abundance: NA
d_gene: NA
v_gene: TRBV10-3

CDR3nt: TGTGCCACCCTGATCACTGTGAGCTCCTACGAGCAGTACTTC
CDR3aa: CATLITVSSYEQYF
j_gene: TRBJ2-7
abundance: many
d_gene: NA
v_gene: TRBV2

CDR3nt: TGTGCCAGCAGTGAAGCTTCAGACTACTATGGTTCACCCCTCCACTTT
CDR3aa: CASSEASDYYGSPLHF
j_gene: TRBJ1-6
abundance: NA
d_gene: NA
v_gene: TRBV6-5

CDR3nt: TGCAGCGTTGCGGGTGGAAGCGGCCCTCCCGGCCAAGAGACCCAGTACTTC
CDR3aa: CSVAGGSGPPGQETQYF
j_gene: TRBJ2-5
abundance: many
d_gene: NA
v_gene: TRBV29-1

CDR3nt: TGCAGTGCTAGCCGGGTGCTGAACACTGAAGCTTTCTTT
CDR3aa: CSASRVLNTEAFF
j_gene: TRBJ1-1
abundance: many
d_gene: NA
v_gene: TRBV20-1

CDR3nt: TGTGCCACCAGCAGAGAAAGTAGGGCTGAAGCTTTCTTT
CDR3aa: CATSRESRAEAFF
j_gene: TRBJ1-1
abundance: NA
d_gene: NA
v_gene: TRBV15

CDR3nt: TGCAGCATCCTACAGGGGGACAGCTCCTACGAGCAGTACTTC
CDR3aa: CSILQGDSSYEQYF
j_gene: TRBJ2-7
abundance: many
d_gene: TRBD1
v_gene: TRBV29-1

CDR3nt: TGTGCCAGCAGTACCTGGACAGGGGAGGATGAAAAACTGTTTTTT
CDR3aa: CASSTWTGEDEKLFF
j_gene: TRBJ1-4
abundance: NA
d_gene: TRBD1
v_gene: TRBV27

CDR3nt: TGCAGTGCTAGAGATATAGAACAGGGCACGAGCAATCAGCCCCAGCATTTT
CDR3aa: CSARDIEQGTSNQPQHF
j_gene: TRBJ1-5
abundance: NA
d_gene: NA
v_gene: TRBV20-1

CDR3nt: TGTGCCAGCAGTGGACCTCGGGGAAGTCAGGACACCTTC
CDR3aa: CASSGPRGSQDTF
j_gene: TRBJ1-2
abundance: few
d_gene: NA
v_gene: TRBV2

CDR3nt: TGCAGTGCTGGGACAGACTTATATGGCTACACCTTC
CDR3aa: CSAGTDLYGYTF
j_gene: TRBJ1-2
abundance: many
d_gene: TRBD1
v_gene: TRBV20-1

CDR3nt: TGTGCCAGCAGTTACCTTGCCTCGGGTGGGCTGTTTTTT
CDR3aa: CASSYLASGGLFF
j_gene: TRBJ2-2
abundance: once
d_gene: NA
v_gene: TRBV6-5

CDR3nt: TGTGCCAGCAGCGTTCAGATTTCCTCTGGAAACACCATATATTTT
CDR3aa: CASSVQISSGNTIYF
j_gene: TRBJ1-3
abundance: NA
d_gene: NA
v_gene: TRBV2

CDR3nt: TGTGCCTGGAGTGTATGGTATGGGGAGACCCAGTACTTC
CDR3aa: CAWSVWYGETQYF
j_gene: TRBJ2-5
abundance: NA
d_gene: NA
v_gene: TRBV30

CDR3nt: TGCGCCAGCAGCCAAGACAGGGTCGGAGCCACTGAAGCTTTCTTT
CDR3aa: CASSQDRVGATEAFF
j_gene: TRBJ1-1
abundance: few
d_gene: NA
v_gene: TRBV4-1

CDR3nt: TGTGCCAGCACCGAGAGGAGCTCTGGGGCCAACGTCCTGACTTTC
CDR3aa: CASTERSSGANVLTF
j_gene: TRBJ2-6
abundance: many
d_gene: NA
v_gene: TRBV2

CDR3nt: TGTGCCAGCAGTTTTCAGTGGACAGGAGAGGCTTTCTTT
CDR3aa: CASSFQWTGEAFF
j_gene: TRBJ1-1
abundance: NA
d_gene: TRBD1
v_gene: TRBV12-3/TRBV12-4

CDR3nt: TGTGCCAGCAGCGTGGGGGGAGGACACACCGGGGAGCTGTTTTTT
CDR3aa: CASSVGGGHTGELFF
j_gene: TRBJ2-2
abundance: NA
d_gene: NA
v_gene: TRBV9

CDR3nt: TGCGCCAGCAGCCAAGAGGCCCAGGCTAGCAATCAGCCCCAGCATTTT
CDR3aa: CASSQEAQASNQPQHF
j_gene: TRBJ1-5
abundance: NA
d_gene: NA
v_gene: TRBV4-1

CDR3nt: TGCGCCAGCAGCGTTGAGACTAGCGCTTCCTACGAGCAGTACTTC
CDR3aa: CASSVETSASYEQYF
j_gene: TRBJ2-7
abundance: few
d_gene: TRBD2
v_gene: TRBV5-1

CDR3nt: TGTGCCACCAGGGACAGCCCCTACGAGCAGTACTTC
CDR3aa: CATRDSPYEQYF
j_gene: TRBJ2-7
abundance: many
d_gene: TRBD1
v_gene: TRBV2

CDR3nt: TGTGCCAGCAGTCACACCGAAAATTCACCCCTCCACTTT
CDR3aa: CASSHTENSPLHF
j_gene: TRBJ1-6
abundance: NA
d_gene: NA
v_gene: TRBV9

CDR3nt: TGTGCCAGCAGTTTAGGGACTAGCGCCGCCTTAGGGACCCAGTACTTC
CDR3aa: CASSLGTSAALGTQYF
j_gene: TRBJ2-5
abundance: NA
d_gene: TRBD2
v_gene: TRBV12-3/TRBV12-4

CDR3nt: TGTGCCAGTAGTACAAGGGTACGGCATAGACAAGAGACCCAGTACTTC
CDR3aa: CASSTRVRHRQETQYF
j_gene: TRBJ2-5
abundance: NA
d_gene: NA
v_gene: TRBV19

CDR3nt: TGTGCCAGCAGCCGTACCAGAAAAATGAACACTGAAGCTTTCTTT
CDR3aa: CASSRTRKMNTEAFF
j_gene: TRBJ1-1
abundance: NA
d_gene: NA
v_gene: TRBV7-9

CDR3nt: TGCGCCAGCAGCCAATACCTTCTTACAGGGGATGACACTCAGCCCCAGCATTTT
CDR3aa: CASSQYLLTGDDTQPQHF
j_gene: TRBJ1-5
abundance: NA
d_gene: TRBD1
v_gene: TRBV4-3

CDR3nt: TGCTTGACCGGACCCGCTAATGAAAAACTGTTTTTT
CDR3aa: CLTGPANEKLFF
j_gene: TRBJ1-4
abundance: many
d_gene: NA
v_gene: TRBV7-9

CDR3nt: TGTGCCAGCAGTGTCCAGGGAGCCACGGGGAATTCACCCCTCCACTTT
CDR3aa: CASSVQGATGNSPLHF
j_gene: TRBJ1-6
abundance: many
d_gene: NA
v_gene: TRBV2